The 20 T cell receptor beta chains below come from one sample, sequenced in a study of blood T cells in healthy people across ages. Together with a sample-barcoded 5' primer, a J-beta primer mix was included in a second PCR lasting about 6 to 11 cycles. TCRdb reprocessed the 5' RACE reads with MiXCR, giving one entry per CDR3 protein. The sample includes hundreds of thousands of distinct CDR3 sequences, around a quarter of them seen just once. These records were also assigned to another study, of T cells of mothers and their children.

Material: blood. The receptor source for this set is a boy younger than 18 in good health.

This clonotype was observed a handful of times. This chain joins TRBV11-1 and TRBJ1-6, with D hard to call. The germline CDR1 and CDR2 sequences are SGHAT and FQDESV (reference sequence). This CDR3 is built from 13 residues. The germline V and J ends were trimmed by 3 bases and 11 bases, with 11 bases remaining between them. The CDR3 DNA reads TGTGCCAGCAGCTTGATGGAGAATCCACCCCTCCACTTT. Protein product: CASSLMENPPLHF.

This clonotype was counted between two and nine times. This rearrangement joins TRBV7-2 to TRBJ2-5; D is perhaps TRBD1 (6 bases). The J call could be wrong; TRBJ2-7 is a better fit for the DNA end. This CDR3 region has 16 residues. Germline assignment: CDR1 SGHTA and CDR2 FQGNSA. In DNA, the CDR3 is TGTGCCAGCAGCCGAGACGCCCCGCAGGGGACCTACGAGCAGTACTTC. Translating gives CASSRDAPQGTYEQYF.

This chain links TRBV11-2 with TRBJ1-4; TRBD1 agrees at 8 bases. CDR3 length equals 13 residues. The germline gives CDR1 SGHAT, CDR2 FQNNGV. With 3 bases clipped from V and 10 bases from J, the junction kept 4 bases outside the gene matches. The CDR3 sequence: CASSLAGQAKLFF. The CDR3 region has the DNA TGTGCCAGCAGCTTGGCGGGACAGGCAAAACTGTTTTTT. The full variable domain, its missing parts supplied by reference TRBV11-2 and TRBJ1-4, is EAGVAQSPRYKIIEKRQSVAFWCNPISGHATLYWYQQILGQGPKLLIQFQNNGVVDDSQLPKDRFSAERLKGVDSTLKIQPAKLEDSAVYLCASSLAGQAKLFFGSGTQLSVL.

The chain has TRBV10-3 and TRBJ2-3; perhaps D is TRBD1 or TRBD2 (5 bases each). From germline, CDR1 is ENHRY and CDR2 SYGVKD. The CDR3 length is 15 residues. The V end lost 10 bases, the J end lost 0 bases, and 17 bases lay between the germline ends. CDR3 bases: TGTGCCAGTCAGGACACCAGCGGCAGCACAGATACGCAGTATTTT. Encoded protein: CASQDTSGSTDTQYF.

The chain is built from TRBV7-9 and TRBJ2-5; TRBD2 agrees at 8 bases. The trim removed 1 base at V and 2 bases at J, leaving 6 bases unmatched. This CDR3 region has 16 residues. Germline lookup yields CDR1 SEHNR and CDR2 FQNEAQ (reference sequence). The CDR3 coding sequence is TGTGCCAGCAGCTTAGTAGGGGGACTAGTTCAAGAGACCCAGTACTTC. It encodes CASSLVGGLVQETQYF. Full variable domain (outside the CDR3, taken from reference TRBV7-9 and TRBJ2-5): DTGVSQNPRHKITKRGQNVTFRCDPISEHNRLYWYRQTLGQGPEFLTYFQNEAQLEKSRLLSDRFSAERPKGSFSTLEIQRTEQGDSAMYLCASSLVGGLVQETQYFGPGTRLLVL.

This clonotype was found a few times. The chain is built from TRBV20-1 and TRBJ2-5, with D maybe TRBD2 (5 bases). CDR1 and CDR2 (germline): DFQATT, SNEGSKA (reference sequence). V dropped 3 bases and J dropped 4 bases, with 15 bases sitting between them. The CDR3 spans 14 residues. CDR3 region: CSASLRAGVETQYF. DNA for the CDR3: TGCAGTGCTAGTTTGAGGGCCGGCGTAGAGACCCAGTACTTC.

A few counts support this clonotype. The chain is built from TRBV29-1 and TRBJ2-4; D is undetermined. The CDR3 consists of 13 residues. V was trimmed by 6 bases and J by 1 base, leaving 10 bases between them. In germline, CDR1 is SQVTM, CDR2 ANQGSEA. The CDR3 sequence is CSVGGRAKNIQYF. The CDR3 region has the DNA TGCAGCGTAGGCGGTAGGGCCAAAAACATTCAGTACTTC.

The gene calls are TRBV7-3 and TRBJ2-1; TRBD1 might be the D (6 bases). CDR1 SGHTA and CDR2 FQGTGA come from the germline V gene. The CDR3 has 17 amino acids. The V end lost 5 bases, the J end lost 4 bases, and 21 bases lay between the germline ends. DNA of the CDR3: TGTGCCAGCAGCCCGTTCCTCGGGACACCCTTGTACAATGAGCAGTTCTTC. It yields the protein CASSPFLGTPLYNEQFF.

This clonotype was counted between two and nine times. The chain couples TRBV19 to TRBJ2-6; D is perhaps TRBD1 (6 bases). Trimming left V 10 bases short and J 2 bases short, with 12 bases between. Germline loops: CDR1 LNHDA, CDR2 SQIVND (reference sequence). CDR3 length: 14 residues. CDR3 sequence: CATSQGAGANVLTF. The CDR3 DNA sequence: TGTGCCACTTCACAGGGCGCTGGGGCCAACGTCCTGACTTTC.

The CDR3 loop is CASSSDSFYGYTF. The CDR3 DNA follows: TGTGCCAGCAGCTCGGACTCCTTCTATGGCTACACCTTC. The rearrangement uses TRBV7-2 and TRBJ1-2; D gene uncertain. V was trimmed by 4 bases and J by 4 bases, leaving 10 bases between them. The CDR3 runs to 13 residues. Germline CDR1 and CDR2: SGHTA and FQGNSA. Full variable domain (rest looked up from reference TRBV7-2 and TRBJ1-2): GAGVSQSPSNKVTEKGKDVELRCDPISGHTALYWYRQSLGQGLEFLIYFQGNSAPDKSGLPSDRFSAERTGGSVSTLTIQRTQQEDSAVYLCASSSDSFYGYTFGSGTRLTVV.

This clonotype was seen a handful of times. The chain is built from TRBV5-1 and TRBJ2-1; 11 bases map to TRBD2. This CDR3 region has 16 residues. V dropped 0 bases and J dropped 9; count of bases not matched to a gene: 8. Germline CDR1 is SGHRS and CDR2 is YFSETQ. The CDR3 nucleotides are TGCGCCAGCAGCTTGGTACTAGCGGGAGTACTTACTGAGCAGTTCTTC. Amino acids: CASSLVLAGVLTEQFF.

The genes are TRBV20-1 and TRBJ1-2; 7 nucleotides match TRBD1. Trimming removed 5 bases from V and 7 bases from J; junction bases left unmatched: 7. Looked up from germline, CDR1 is DFQATT and CDR2 is SNEGSKA (reference sequence). The CDR3 is 12 amino acids. CDR3 DNA: TGCAGTGCTCCTGACAGGGAGGGTGGCTACACCTTC. Amino acid sequence: CSAPDREGGYTF.

In its sample, this clonotype was seen many times. The chain joins TRBV18 to TRBJ2-1, with 11 bases aligning to TRBD2. The CDR3 is 15 residues long. The ends lost 2 bases at V and 7 bases at J; junction bases unmatched: 4. Germline V CDR1 and CDR2: KGHSH, LQKENI. In DNA, the CDR3 is TGTGCCAGCTCACCAGAACTAGCGGGAGTTAATGAGCAGTTCTTC. This encodes CASSPELAGVNEQFF.

This clonotype was seen more than once but under ten times. The gene calls are TRBV20-1 and TRBJ2-5; D gene unclear. Germline V gene data show CDR1 as DFQATT and CDR2 as SNEGSKA (reference sequence). The length of the CDR3 is 16 residues. V lost 0 bases to trimming and J lost 4 bases, with 18 bases between them. The CDR3 loop reads CSARDLRSFAGETQYF. CDR3 nucleotide sequence: TGCAGTGCTAGAGATCTTCGATCATTCGCCGGAGAGACCCAGTACTTC.

This clonotype was seen only a few times. This rearrangement joins TRBV14 to TRBJ1-6; the match to TRBD1 covers 7 bases. The J segment lost 8 bases and the V segment lost 6 bases, leaving 7 bases of the junction unmatched. CDR3 length: 14 residues. Germline CDR1 is SGHDN and CDR2 is FVKESK. CDR3 sequence reads: CASRQHRGDSPLHF. CDR3 nucleotides: TGTGCCAGCAGGCAGCACAGGGGAGATTCACCCCTCCACTTT.

This clonotype has just a few counts. V and J are TRBV18 and TRBJ2-5; a weak D match, TRBD1 (6 bases). The end of the DNA is better explained by TRBJ2-1, so the J call may be wrong. Per the germline V gene, CDR1 is KGHSH and CDR2 is LQKENI. This CDR3 comprises 15 residues. The CDR3 nucleotides read TGTGCCAGCTCACCACAGGGGGACGATTACAATGAGCAGTTCTTC. Protein: CASSPQGDDYNEQFF.

The chain carries TRBV7-2 and TRBJ2-5, with TRBD2 matching 9 bases. The J call may be wrong; the DNA end is better matched by TRBJ2-1. The germline V gene has CDR1 SGHTA and CDR2 FQGNSA. The CDR3 extends over 15 amino acids. CDR3 in amino acids: CASSLGLAPTGEQFF. CDR3 bases: TGTGCCAGCAGCTTGGGACTAGCCCCCACGGGTGAGCAGTTCTTC.

The chain carries TRBV20-1 and TRBJ2-5, with D hard to call. TRBJ2-1 matches the DNA end more closely, so the J call is doubtful. Germline V CDR1 and CDR2: DFQATT, SNEGSKA (reference sequence). CDR3 size: 15 residues. Written as DNA, the CDR3 is TGCAGTGCTAGAGATCCGGTTTCTACCTACAATGAGCAGTTCTTC. This gives the protein CSARDPVSTYNEQFF.

This clonotype has just a few counts. The V gene is TRBV6-2 or TRBV6-3, the J gene TRBJ2-7, with 11 bases matching TRBD2. Looked up from germline, CDR1 is MNHEY and CDR2 is SVGEGT. Trimming at V came to 0 bases and at J to 4 bases, leaving 5 bases not matched to a gene. The CDR3 consists of 16 residues. The CDR3 sequence: CASSYSKLAGEYEQYF. CDR3 coding DNA: TGTGCCAGCAGTTACTCGAAACTAGCGGGGGAGTACGAGCAGTACTTC.

This rearrangement joins TRBV29-1 to TRBJ2-7; D remains unclear. Per the germline V gene, CDR1 is SQVTM and CDR2 is ANQGSEA. Between the trimmed V and J ends, which lost 7 bases and 3 bases, there was a span of 10 bases. CDR3 length: 11 amino acids. The CDR3 protein is CSGSVGYEQYF. The CDR3 DNA reads as TGCAGCGGCAGTGTGGGCTACGAGCAGTACTTC.